This T cell receptor beta chain stems from a study of blood T cell repertoires in COVID-19. About the study: COVID-19 samples collected from the United States, Italy and Spain covered acute and convalescent phases. The analysed material was cDNA or gDNA that came from T cells, B-cell-depleted T cells, or PBMCs.

The germline V gene encodes CDR1 LGHNA and CDR2 YSLEER. The V end was cut by 3 bases, the J end by 5 bases, with 10 bases between. This CDR3 contains 14 residues. Under the authors' procedure: Reference gene primer amplification gave estimated nucleated cell counts. Some clones are missing from TCRdb's copy, which holds only in-frame ones; the method was immunoSEQ multiplex PCR. V, J and clone size reflect that table, while D and trimming were determined from the DNA. Of roughly 74,000 clones listed, almost 90% were seen once; the top ten hold around 2%. The sequenced sample was peripheral blood. The V gene is TRBV4-3, the J gene TRBJ1-4; tentatively, D is TRBD1 (6 bases). The clonotype comes from a woman of 80 years or more with active or convalescent COVID-19. CDR3 nucleotide sequence: TGCGCCAGCAGCCATGGGGGCCTCAATGAAAAACTGTTTTTT. Translated, it gives CASSHGGLNEKLFF.